The 7 T cell receptor beta chains listed next were all sequenced from one sample in a study of blood T cell repertoires in COVID-19. Repertoires were generated with immunoSEQ multiplex PCR, while TCRdb's copy carries only in-frame clones and drops some. The data contain around 280,000 clones, around 88% of them seen just once; the ten biggest clones take up roughly 1.9%. Sequenced input: peripheral blood. The receptors come from a woman aged 25 to 39 who had recovered from COVID-19.

The genes are TRBV5-1 and TRBJ1-1; D may be TRBD1 (5 bases). V gave up 0 bases and J gave up 4 bases, with 10 bases separating them. There are 14 residues in the CDR3. The germline V gene encodes CDR1 SGHRS and CDR2 YFSETQ. Here the CDR3 DNA reads TGCGCCAGCAGCTTGGCCTCGGGGGGCACTGAAGCTTTCTTT. Translated, it gives CASSLASGGTEAFF.

V gene TRBV10-2 combines with J gene TRBJ2-1, with 9 bases lining up with TRBD2. This CDR3 has 14 residues. V shed 8 bases, J shed 9 bases, and the junction held 11 bases outside the gene matches. Germline lookup yields CDR1 WSHSY and CDR2 SAAADI. The CDR3 loop reads CASHRAGGHSEQFF. The CDR3 coding sequence is TGCGCCAGCCATAGGGCGGGGGGGCATAGTGAGCAGTTCTTC.

This clone was detected a few times. J is TRBJ1-3 and V is TRBV4-1, with D possibly matching TRBD1 (5 bases). The CDR3 length is 15 residues. V gave up 0 bases and J gave up 1 base, with 7 bases separating them. Germline V gene data show CDR1 as MGHRA and CDR2 as YSYEKL. The CDR3 DNA follows: TGCGCCAGCAGCCAAGATCAGGGTTCTGGAAACACCATATATTTT. Translating it yields CASSQDQGSGNTIYF.

The genes are TRBV7-9 and TRBJ1-4; D possibly corresponds to TRBD1 (6 bases). Trimming removed 5 bases from V and 8 bases from J, with 15 bases in between. The CDR3 is made up of 14 amino acids. The germline V gene has CDR1 SEHNR and CDR2 FQNEAQ (reference sequence). Written as DNA, the CDR3 is TGTGCCAGCAGCGAGGGGGGGCATGACGAAAAACTGTTTTTT. Translating it yields CASSEGGHDEKLFF. Looking up the rest from reference TRBV7-9 and TRBJ1-4 gives the full variable domain: DTGVSQNPRHKITKRGQNVTFRCDPISEHNRLYWYRQTLGQGPEFLTYFQNEAQLEKSRLLSDRFSAERPKGSFSTLEIQRTEQGDSAMYLCASSEGGHDEKLFFGSGTQLSVL.

This clone was observed once. V usage is TRBV14 and J usage is TRBJ2-7; 11 bases match TRBD1. Germline trimming cut 4 bases from V and 6 bases from J; bases unmatched to any gene: 8. Germline V CDR1 and CDR2: SGHDN, FVKESK. The CDR3 runs to 15 residues. CDR3: CASSRLGQGEGEQYF. CDR3 nucleotide sequence: TGTGCCAGCAGCCGCTTGGGACAGGGGGAGGGCGAGCAGTACTTC.

V is TRBV5-1 and J is TRBJ2-2; the match to TRBD1 covers 9 bases. Germline CDR1 SGHRS, CDR2 YFSETQ. The CDR3 has 17 amino acids. Unmatched junction bases numbered 9, after V lost 0 bases and J lost 6 bases. CDR3 protein: CASSLAGTGSKAGELFF. Here the CDR3 DNA reads TGCGCCAGCAGCTTGGCAGGGACAGGGTCGAAGGCCGGGGAGCTGTTTTTT. The full variable domain, its missing parts supplied by reference TRBV5-1 and TRBJ2-2, is KAGVTQTPRYLIKTRGQQVTLSCSPISGHRSVSWYQQTPGQGLQFLFEYFSETQRNKGNFPGRFSGRQFSNSRSEMNVSTLELGDSALYLCASSLAGTGSKAGELFFGEGSRLTVL.

The chain joins TRBV14 to TRBJ2-2; 7 nucleotides line up with TRBD1. The CDR3 runs to 17 residues. The germline V gene encodes CDR1 SGHDN and CDR2 FVKESK. J gave up 0 bases and V 2 bases, and 6 bases lay outside the gene matches. CDR3 residues: CASSQILGQPNTGELFF. Here the CDR3 DNA reads TGTGCCAGCAGCCAAATCCTGGGACAGCCGAACACCGGGGAGCTGTTTTTT. The full variable domain, with the rest looked up from reference TRBV14 and TRBJ2-2, is EAGVTQFPSHSVIEKGQTVTLRCDPISGHDNLYWYRRVMGKEIKFLLHFVKESKQDESGMPNNRFLAERTGGTYSTLKVQPAELEDSGVYFCASSQILGQPNTGELFFGEGSRLTVL.